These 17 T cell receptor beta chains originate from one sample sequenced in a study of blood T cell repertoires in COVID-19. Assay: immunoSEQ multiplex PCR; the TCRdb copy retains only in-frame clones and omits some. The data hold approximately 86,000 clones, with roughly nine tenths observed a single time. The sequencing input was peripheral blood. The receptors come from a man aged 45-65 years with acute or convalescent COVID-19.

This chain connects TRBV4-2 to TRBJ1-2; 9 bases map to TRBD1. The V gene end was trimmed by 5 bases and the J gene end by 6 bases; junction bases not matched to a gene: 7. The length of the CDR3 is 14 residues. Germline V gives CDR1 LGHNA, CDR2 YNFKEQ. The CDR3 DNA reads TGTGCCAGCAGCAAAAGGACAGGGGACGATGGCTACACCTTC. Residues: CASSKRTGDDGYTF.

In DNA form, the CDR3 reads TGTGCCAGCAGAACAGGGTTCTACGAGCAGTACGTC. This codes for CASRTGFYEQYV. V gene TRBV6-5 combines with J gene TRBJ2-7; D is perhaps TRBD1 (6 bases). Germline CDR1 and CDR2: MNHEY and SVGAGI. Trimming left V 6 bases short and J 3 bases short, with 9 bases between. CDR3 length equals 12 residues.

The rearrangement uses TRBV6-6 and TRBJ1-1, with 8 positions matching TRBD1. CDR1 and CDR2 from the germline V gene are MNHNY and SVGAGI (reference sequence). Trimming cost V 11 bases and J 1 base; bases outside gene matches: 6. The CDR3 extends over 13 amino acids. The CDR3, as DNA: TGTGCCGGGTCAGACAGGGGGAACACTGAAGCTTTCTTT. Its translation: CAGSDRGNTEAFF.

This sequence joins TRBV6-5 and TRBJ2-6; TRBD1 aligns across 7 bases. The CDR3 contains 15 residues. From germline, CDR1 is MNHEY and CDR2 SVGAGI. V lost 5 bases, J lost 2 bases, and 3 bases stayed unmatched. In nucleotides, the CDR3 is TGTGCCAGCAGTCGACAGGGAACTGGGGCCAACGTCCTGACTTTC. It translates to CASSRQGTGANVLTF.

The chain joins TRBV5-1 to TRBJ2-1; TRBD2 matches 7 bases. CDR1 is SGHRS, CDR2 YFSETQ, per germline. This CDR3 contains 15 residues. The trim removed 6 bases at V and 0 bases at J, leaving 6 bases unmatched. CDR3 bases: TGCGCCAGCAAAGTTGGGGGGGGCTCCTACAATGAGCAGTTCTTC. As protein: CASKVGGGSYNEQFF.

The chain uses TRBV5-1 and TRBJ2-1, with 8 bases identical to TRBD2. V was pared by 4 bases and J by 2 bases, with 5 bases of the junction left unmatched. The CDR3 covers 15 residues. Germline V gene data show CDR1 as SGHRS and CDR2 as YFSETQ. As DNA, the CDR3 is TGCGCCAGCAGCCGCGAACTAGCGGCCTACAATGAGCAGTTCTTC. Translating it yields CASSRELAAYNEQFF. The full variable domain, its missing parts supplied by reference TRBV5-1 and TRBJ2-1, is KAGVTQTPRYLIKTRGQQVTLSCSPISGHRSVSWYQQTPGQGLQFLFEYFSETQRNKGNFPGRFSGRQFSNSRSEMNVSTLELGDSALYLCASSRELAAYNEQFFGPGTRLTVL.

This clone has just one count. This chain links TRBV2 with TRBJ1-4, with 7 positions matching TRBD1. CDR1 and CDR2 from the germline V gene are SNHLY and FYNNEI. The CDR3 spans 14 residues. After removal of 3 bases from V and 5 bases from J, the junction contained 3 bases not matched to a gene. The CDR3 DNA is TGTGCCAGCAGTGAGACAGGGAGCAATGAAAAACTGTTTTTT. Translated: CASSETGSNEKLFF.

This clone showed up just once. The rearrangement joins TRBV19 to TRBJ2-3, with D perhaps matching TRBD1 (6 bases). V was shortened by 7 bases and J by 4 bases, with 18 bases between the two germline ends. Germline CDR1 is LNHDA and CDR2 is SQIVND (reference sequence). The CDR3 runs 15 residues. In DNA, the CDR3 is TGTGCCAGTACCAAGGGGTTGGGGGCCGCAGATACGCAGTATTTT. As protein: CASTKGLGAADTQYF.

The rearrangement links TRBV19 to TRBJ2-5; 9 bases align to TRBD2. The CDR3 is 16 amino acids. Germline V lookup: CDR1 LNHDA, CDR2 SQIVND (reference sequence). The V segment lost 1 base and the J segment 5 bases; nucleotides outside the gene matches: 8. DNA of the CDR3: TGTGCCAGTAGTATAGTCGGCGGGGGGGCCCGGGAGACCCAGTACTTC. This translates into CASSIVGGGARETQYF.

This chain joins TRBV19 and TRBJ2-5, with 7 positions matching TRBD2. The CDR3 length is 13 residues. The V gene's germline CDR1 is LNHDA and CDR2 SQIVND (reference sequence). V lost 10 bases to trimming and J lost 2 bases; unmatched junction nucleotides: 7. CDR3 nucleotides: TGTGCCATCCTGACTAGCCCGCAAGAGACCCAGTACTTC. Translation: CAILTSPQETQYF.

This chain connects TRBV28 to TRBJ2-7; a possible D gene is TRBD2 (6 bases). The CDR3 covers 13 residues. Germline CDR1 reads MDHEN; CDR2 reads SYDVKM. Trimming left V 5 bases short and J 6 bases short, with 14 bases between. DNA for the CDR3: TGTGCCAGCAGTCGGACCCTGGAGGGCGAGCAGTACTTC. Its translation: CASSRTLEGEQYF.

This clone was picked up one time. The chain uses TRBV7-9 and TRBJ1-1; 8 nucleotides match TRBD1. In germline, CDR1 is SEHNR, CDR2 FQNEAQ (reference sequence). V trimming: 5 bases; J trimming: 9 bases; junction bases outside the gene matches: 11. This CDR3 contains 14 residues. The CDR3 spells CASSPGTGGAKAFF. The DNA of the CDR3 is TGTGCCAGCAGCCCTGGGACAGGCGGGGCAAAAGCTTTCTTT.

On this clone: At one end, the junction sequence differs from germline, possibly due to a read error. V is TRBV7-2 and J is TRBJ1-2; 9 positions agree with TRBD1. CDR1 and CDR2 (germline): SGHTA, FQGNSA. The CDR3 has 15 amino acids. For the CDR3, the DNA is TGTGCCAGCAGCGTAGCCGGGACAGGGATATATGGCTACACCTTC. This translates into CASSVAGTGIYGYTF.

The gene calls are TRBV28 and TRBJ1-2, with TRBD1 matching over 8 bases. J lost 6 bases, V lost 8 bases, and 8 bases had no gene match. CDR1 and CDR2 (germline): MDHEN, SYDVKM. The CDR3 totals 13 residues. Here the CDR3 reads CASRGTGMNGYTF. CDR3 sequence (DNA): TGTGCCAGCCGGGGGACAGGTATGAATGGCTACACCTTC.

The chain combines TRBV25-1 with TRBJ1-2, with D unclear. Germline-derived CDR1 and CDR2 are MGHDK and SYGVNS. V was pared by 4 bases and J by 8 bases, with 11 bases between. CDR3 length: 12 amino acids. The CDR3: CASSAEVGGYTF. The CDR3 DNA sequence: TGTGCCAGCAGTGCGGAGGTAGGCGGCTACACCTTC.

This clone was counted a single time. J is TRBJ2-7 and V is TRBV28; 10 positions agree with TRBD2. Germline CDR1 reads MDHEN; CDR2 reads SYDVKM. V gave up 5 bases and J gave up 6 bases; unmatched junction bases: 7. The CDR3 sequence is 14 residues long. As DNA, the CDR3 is TGTGCCAGCAGTCCTAGCGGGGGACGGCCCGAGCAGTACGTC. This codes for CASSPSGGRPEQYV.

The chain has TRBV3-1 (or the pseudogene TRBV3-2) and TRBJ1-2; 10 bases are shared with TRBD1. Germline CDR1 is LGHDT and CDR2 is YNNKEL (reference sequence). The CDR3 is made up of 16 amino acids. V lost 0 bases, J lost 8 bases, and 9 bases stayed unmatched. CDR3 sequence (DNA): TGTGCCAGCAGCCAAGATCTTGACAGGGGGCATCGAGGCTACACCTTC. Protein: CASSQDLDRGHRGYTF.